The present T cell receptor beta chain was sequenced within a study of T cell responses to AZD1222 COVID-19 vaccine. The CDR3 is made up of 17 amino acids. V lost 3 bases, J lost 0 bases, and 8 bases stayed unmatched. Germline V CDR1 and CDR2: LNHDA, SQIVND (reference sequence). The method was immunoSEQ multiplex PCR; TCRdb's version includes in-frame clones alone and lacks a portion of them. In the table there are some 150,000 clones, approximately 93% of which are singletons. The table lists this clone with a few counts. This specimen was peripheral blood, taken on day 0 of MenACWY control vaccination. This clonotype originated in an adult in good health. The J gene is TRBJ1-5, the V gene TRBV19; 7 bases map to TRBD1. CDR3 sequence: CASSMWQGVSSNQPQHF. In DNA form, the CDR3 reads TGTGCCAGTAGTATGTGGCAGGGGGTTTCTAGCAATCAGCCCCAGCATTTT.